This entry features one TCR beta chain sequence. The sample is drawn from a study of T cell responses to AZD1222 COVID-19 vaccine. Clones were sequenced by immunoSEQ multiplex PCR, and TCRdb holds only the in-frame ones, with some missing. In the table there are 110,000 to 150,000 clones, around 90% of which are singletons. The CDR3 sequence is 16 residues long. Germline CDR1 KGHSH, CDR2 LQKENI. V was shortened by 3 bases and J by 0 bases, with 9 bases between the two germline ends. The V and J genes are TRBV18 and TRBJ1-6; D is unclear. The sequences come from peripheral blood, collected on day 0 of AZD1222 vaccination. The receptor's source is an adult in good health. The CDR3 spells CASSPPGRSYNSPLHF. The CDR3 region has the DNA TGTGCCAGCTCACCCCCGGGCCGCTCCTATAATTCACCCCTCCACTTT. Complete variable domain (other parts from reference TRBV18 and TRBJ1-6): NAGVMQNPRHLVRRRGQEARLRCSPMKGHSHVYWYRQLPEEGLKFMVYLQKENIIDESGMPKERFSAEFPKEGPSILRIQQVVRGDSAAYFCASSPPGRSYNSPLHFGNGTRLTVT.